A single sample is the source of the 10 T cell receptor beta chains below, sequenced in a study of blood T cells in healthy people across ages. The second PCR ran roughly 6 to 11 cycles with a sample-barcoded 5' primer and J-beta primers. TCRdb re-derived calls from the 5' RACE reads in MiXCR, one entry per CDR3 protein. This table holds about 1.4 million distinct CDR3 sequences, around 55% found once. Source material: blood. The receptor source for this set is a man in his late teens or twenties in good health.

The V gene is TRBV2, the J gene TRBJ1-5; D is unresolved. The length of the CDR3 is 14 residues. In germline, CDR1 is SNHLY, CDR2 FYNNEI. The ends were cut back, 7 bases at V and 4 bases at J, with 14 bases in the middle. The DNA of the CDR3 is TGTGCCAGCAACTCGGGCTCGGGTAATCAGCCCCAGCATTTT. Protein: CASNSGSGNQPQHF.

This clonotype appeared many times. CDR3 region: CASSSGQETQYF. The CDR3 bases are TGTGCCAGCAGCTCAGGCCAAGAGACCCAGTACTTC. The chain couples TRBV6-5 to TRBJ2-5; D gene uncertain. The CDR3 is 12 residues long. Per the germline V gene, CDR1 is MNHEY and CDR2 is SVGAGI. Trimming left V 6 bases short and J 1 base short, with 6 bases between.

The chain recombines TRBV6-5 with TRBJ2-1; 7 bases agree with TRBD2. V was pared by 6 bases and J by 7 bases, with 6 bases of the junction left unmatched. The CDR3 runs to 13 residues. Looked up from germline, CDR1 is MNHEY and CDR2 is SVGAGI. CDR3 residues: CASSPTSRNEQFF. The DNA for the CDR3 is TGTGCCAGCAGCCCGACTAGCCGAAATGAGCAGTTCTTC.

This clonotype was observed a few times. The chain recombines TRBV6-1 with TRBJ2-5, with D hard to call. This CDR3 contains 13 residues. CDR1 is MNHNS, CDR2 SASEGT, per germline. Trimming shortened V by 2 bases and J by 3 bases, and 7 bases separated the two germline ends. The CDR3: CASSEWVEETQYF. CDR3 in DNA: TGTGCCAGCAGTGAATGGGTGGAAGAGACCCAGTACTTC.

CDR3 residues: CASSSDRSQEQAAKNIQYF. For the CDR3, the DNA is TGTGCCAGCAGCTCCGACAGGAGTCAAGAGCAGGCGGCCAAAAACATTCAGTACTTC. The rearrangement uses TRBV11-1 and TRBJ2-4, with a weak D call TRBD1 (6 bases). CDR1 and CDR2 from the germline V gene are SGHAT and FQDESV (reference sequence). Trimming removed 4 bases from V and 1 base from J, with 23 bases in between. The CDR3 spans 19 residues. The full variable domain, in which reference TRBV11-1 and TRBJ2-4 provide the parts outside the CDR3, is EAEVAQSPRYKITEKSQAVAFWCDPISGHATLYWYRQILGQGPELLVQFQDESVVDDSQLPKDRFSAERLKGVDSTLKIQPAELGDSAMYLCASSSDRSQEQAAKNIQYFGAGTRLSVL.

This clonotype was counted once. The chain employs TRBV14 and TRBJ1-2; TRBD1 is a possible D gene (5 bases). Germline V gives CDR1 SGHDN, CDR2 FVKESK. V was cut by 4 bases and J by 8 bases, with 14 bases left in between. CDR3 length: 13 residues. CDR3 amino acids: CASSRGRAGGYTF. CDR3 nucleotides: TGTGCCAGCAGCCGGGGACGGGCCGGAGGCTACACCTTC.

The genes are TRBV9 and TRBJ2-1; D perhaps matches TRBD1 (6 bases). This CDR3 comprises 13 residues. V lost 0 bases and J lost 9, with 10 bases in between. Germline CDR1 and CDR2: SGDLS and YYNGEE. The CDR3: CASSVGTVGEQFF. Here the CDR3 DNA reads TGTGCCAGCAGCGTAGGGACAGTCGGTGAGCAGTTCTTC. Full variable domain (missing parts from reference TRBV9 and TRBJ2-1): DSGVTQTPKHLITATGQRVTLRCSPRSGDLSVYWYQQSLDQGLQFLIQYYNGEERAKGNILERFSAQQFPDLHSELNLSSLELGDSALYFCASSVGTVGEQFFGPGTRLTVL.

The rearrangement uses TRBV12-3 or TRBV12-4 and TRBJ2-3; D remains unclear. The CDR3 is made up of 15 amino acids. V was clipped by 2 bases and J by 1 base, with 10 bases between them. The CDR3 bases are TGTGCCAGCAGTTTATCATCTACCGGCACAGATACGCAGTATTTT. Its protein is CASSLSSTGTDTQYF.

The genes are TRBV3-1 and TRBJ2-5; D may be TRBD1 or TRBD2 (6 bases each). The germline V gene has CDR1 LGHDT and CDR2 YNNKEL (reference sequence). Trimming took 5 bases from V and 5 from J, leaving 12 bases between them. The CDR3 extends over 13 amino acids. This CDR3 reads CASSRGASETQYF. CDR3 bases: TGTGCCAGCAGCAGGGGGGCCAGTGAGACCCAGTACTTC.

This clonotype has a count of ten or more. V usage is TRBV2 and J usage is TRBJ2-7; the match to TRBD2 covers 11 bases. This CDR3 is 13 amino acids long. With 9 bases clipped from V and 2 bases from J, the junction kept 3 bases outside the gene matches. CDR1 is SNHLY, CDR2 FYNNEI, per germline. The CDR3 is CASVSGRAYEQYF. The CDR3, as DNA: TGTGCCAGTGTTAGCGGGAGGGCCTACGAGCAGTACTTC.